The 2 T cell receptor beta chains below come from one sample, sequenced in a study of beta chain features in type 1 diabetes. No antigen has been assigned to these receptors. Overall study results and limits: Among patients with Type 1 diabetes, TCRB CDR3s were moderately but significantly shorter in every one of the four CD4+ subsets.

Reverse transcribing all isolated RNA meant expressed TCRB transcripts were sequenced. The repertoire was sequenced with immunoSEQ multiplex PCR; TCRdb's copy has only in-frame clones and lacks some. The table has around 150,000 clones, 10% seen once; the top ten hold 0.4% to 0.55%. The source material was central memory CD4+ T cells from blood. Receptor source: a man aged 25 to 40 with type 1 diabetes.

The chain recombines TRBV28 with TRBJ2-1; TRBD2 might be the D (6 bases). V lost 6 bases and J lost 6, with 15 bases in between. Germline CDR1 reads MDHEN; CDR2 reads SYDVKM. The length of the CDR3 is 14 residues. CDR3 nucleotide sequence: TGTGCCAGCAGGCCGGGACTCCTCTTCAATGAGCAGTTCTTC. Protein sequence: CASRPGLLFNEQFF. The full variable domain, rest sourced from reference TRBV28 and TRBJ2-1, is DVKVTQSSRYLVKRTGEKVFLECVQDMDHENMFWYRQDPGLGLRLIYFSYDVKMKEKGDIPEGYSVSREKKERFSLILESASTNQTSMYLCASRPGLLFNEQFFGPGTRLTVL.

This clone has more than one count but fewer than ten. The chain recombines TRBV27 with TRBJ2-7; possible D gene TRBD1, 5 bases. Per the germline V gene, CDR1 is MNHEY and CDR2 is SMNVEV (reference sequence). The ends were cut back, 2 bases at V and 3 bases at J, with 5 bases in the middle. CDR3 length equals 12 residues. The CDR3 DNA reads TGTGCCAGCAGTTTAAGGGGCTACGAGCAGTACTTC. Encoded protein: CASSLRGYEQYF.